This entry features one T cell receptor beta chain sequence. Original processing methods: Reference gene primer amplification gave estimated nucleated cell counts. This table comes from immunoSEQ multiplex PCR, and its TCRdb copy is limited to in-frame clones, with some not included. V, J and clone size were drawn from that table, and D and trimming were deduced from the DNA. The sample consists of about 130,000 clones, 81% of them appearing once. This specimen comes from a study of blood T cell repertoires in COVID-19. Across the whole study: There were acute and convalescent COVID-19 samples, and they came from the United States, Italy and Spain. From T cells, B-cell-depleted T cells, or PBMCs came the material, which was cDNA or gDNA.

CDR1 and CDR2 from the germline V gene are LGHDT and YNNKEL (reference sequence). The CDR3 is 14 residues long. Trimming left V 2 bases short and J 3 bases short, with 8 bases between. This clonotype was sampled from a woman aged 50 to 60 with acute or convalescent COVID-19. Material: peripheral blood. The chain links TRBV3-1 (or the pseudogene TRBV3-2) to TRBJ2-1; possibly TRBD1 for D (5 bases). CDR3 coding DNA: TGTGCCAGCAGCCAATTCCAGGGCTACAATGAGCAGTTCTTC. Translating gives CASSQFQGYNEQFF.